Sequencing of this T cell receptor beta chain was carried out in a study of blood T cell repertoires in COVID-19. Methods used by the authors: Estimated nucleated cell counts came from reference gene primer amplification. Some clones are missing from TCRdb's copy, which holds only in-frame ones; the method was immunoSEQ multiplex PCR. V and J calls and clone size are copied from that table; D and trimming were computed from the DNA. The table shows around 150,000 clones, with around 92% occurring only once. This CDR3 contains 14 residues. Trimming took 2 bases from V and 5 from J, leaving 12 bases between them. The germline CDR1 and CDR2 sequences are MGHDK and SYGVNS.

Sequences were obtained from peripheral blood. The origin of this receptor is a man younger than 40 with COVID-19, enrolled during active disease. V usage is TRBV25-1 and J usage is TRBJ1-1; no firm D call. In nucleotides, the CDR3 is TGTGCCAGCAGTGAAGCGCGGAGAACTACTGAAGCTTTCTTT. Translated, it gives CASSEARRTTEAFF.